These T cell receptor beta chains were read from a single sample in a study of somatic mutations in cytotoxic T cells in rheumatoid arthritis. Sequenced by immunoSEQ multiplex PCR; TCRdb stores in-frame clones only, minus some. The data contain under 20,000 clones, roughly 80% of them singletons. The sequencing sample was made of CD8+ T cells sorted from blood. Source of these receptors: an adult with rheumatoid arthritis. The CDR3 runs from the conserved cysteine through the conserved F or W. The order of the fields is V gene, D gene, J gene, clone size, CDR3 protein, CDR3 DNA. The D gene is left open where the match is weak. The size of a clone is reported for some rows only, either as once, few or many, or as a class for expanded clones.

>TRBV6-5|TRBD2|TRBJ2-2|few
CASSYGTSDTGELFF
TGTGCCAGCAGTTACGGGACTAGCGACACCGGGGAGCTGTTTTTT
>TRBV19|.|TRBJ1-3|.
CASSTRAGNTIYF
TGTGCCAGCTCGACCCGTGCAGGAAACACCATATATTTT
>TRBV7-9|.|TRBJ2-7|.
CASSLAASRADEQYF
TGTGCCAGCAGCTTAGCGGCTAGCCGGGCGGACGAGCAGTACTTC
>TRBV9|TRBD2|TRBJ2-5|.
CASSPGGSQETQYF
TGTGCCAGCAGCCCGGGGGGTTCCCAAGAGACCCAGTACTTC
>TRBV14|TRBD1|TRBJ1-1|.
CASSPRDRGTGTEAFF
TGTGCCAGCAGCCCCCGGGACAGGGGAACTGGCACTGAAGCTTTCTTT
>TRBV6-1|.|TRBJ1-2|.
CASREWTDYGYTF
TGTGCCAGCAGGGAATGGACTGACTATGGCTACACCTTC
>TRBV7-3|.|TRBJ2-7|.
CASSLNQGYEQYF
TGTGCCAGCAGCTTAAACCAGGGCTACGAGCAGTACTTC
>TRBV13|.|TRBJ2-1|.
CASSLRGRMNNEQFF
TGTGCCAGCAGCCTCCGGGGACGGATGAACAATGAGCAGTTCTTC
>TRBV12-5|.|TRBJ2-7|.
CASGTHGGLHYEQYF
TGTGCTAGTGGTACCCATGGGGGGCTGCACTACGAGCAGTACTTC
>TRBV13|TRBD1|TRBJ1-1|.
CASSSPLAGTGNTEAFF
TGTGCCAGCAGCTCCCCTCTTGCGGGGACAGGGAACACTGAAGCTTTCTTT
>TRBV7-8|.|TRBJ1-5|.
CASSLVGASFEAQHF
TGTGCCAGCAGCTTAGTAGGCGCCAGTTTCGAAGCCCAGCATTTT
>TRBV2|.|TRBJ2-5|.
CASSGGRTAKETQYF
TGTGCCAGCAGTGGGGGCCGGACAGCCAAAGAGACCCAGTACTTC
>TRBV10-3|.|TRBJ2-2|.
CAITRNTGELFF
TGTGCCATCACCCGAAACACCGGGGAGCTGTTTTTT
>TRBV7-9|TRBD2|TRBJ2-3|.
CASSLAGGRDTQYF
TGTGCCAGCAGCCTAGCGGGGGGGCGGGATACGCAGTATTTT
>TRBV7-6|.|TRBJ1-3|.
CASSLGQGGNTIYF
TGTGCCAGCAGCTTGGGTCAGGGAGGAAACACCATATATTTT
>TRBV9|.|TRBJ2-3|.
CASSAAKTSTDTQYF
TGTGCCAGCAGCGCTGCTAAGACGAGCACAGATACGCAGTATTTT
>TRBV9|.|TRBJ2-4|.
CASGGDIQYF
TGTGCCAGCGGAGGAGACATTCAGTACTTC
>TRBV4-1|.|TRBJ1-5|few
CASSQQELSQPQHF
TGCGCCAGCAGCCAGCAAGAGTTAAGTCAGCCCCAGCATTTT
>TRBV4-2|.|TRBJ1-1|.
CASSQGAPGNTEAFF
TGTGCCAGCAGCCAAGGCGCCCCTGGGAACACTGAAGCTTTCTTT
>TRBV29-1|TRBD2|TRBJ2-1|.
CSAMGGRSYNEQFF
TGCAGCGCCATGGGGGGGAGGTCCTACAATGAGCAGTTCTTC
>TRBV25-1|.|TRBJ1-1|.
CASSSYELGHLYTEAFF
TGTGCCAGCAGTAGTTATGAATTGGGACACCTTTACACTGAAGCTTTCTTT
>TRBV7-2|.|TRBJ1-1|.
CASSLSPLLNTEAFF
TGTGCCAGCAGCTTATCACCCCTATTGAACACTGAAGCTTTCTTT
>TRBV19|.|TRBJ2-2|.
CASSIWGADTGELFF
TGTGCCAGTAGTATTTGGGGGGCCGACACCGGGGAGCTGTTTTTT
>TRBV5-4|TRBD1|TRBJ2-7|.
CASSTGTAPREQYF
TGTGCCAGCAGCACTGGGACAGCACCTCGAGAGCAGTACTTC
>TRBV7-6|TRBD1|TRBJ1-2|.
CASSPIQGAPNYGYTF
TGTGCCAGCAGCCCAATACAGGGGGCGCCGAACTATGGCTACACCTTC
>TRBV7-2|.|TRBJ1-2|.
CASSDDSGTVNYGYTF
TGTGCCAGCAGCGACGACTCCGGGACTGTTAACTATGGCTACACCTTC
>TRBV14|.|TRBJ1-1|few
CASSHISEGGSTEAFF
TGTGCCAGCAGCCACATCTCCGAGGGGGGCAGCACTGAAGCTTTCTTT
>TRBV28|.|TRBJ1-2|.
CASSPSKGGNYGYTF
TGTGCCAGCAGCCCTTCCAAGGGCGGGAACTATGGCTACACCTTC
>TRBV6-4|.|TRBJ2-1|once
CASSDSMRVSYNEQFF
TGTGCCAGCAGTGACTCGATGAGGGTCTCCTACAATGAGCAGTTCTTC
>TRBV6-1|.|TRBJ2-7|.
CASSEEDGNSYEQYF
TGTGCCAGCAGTGAAGAGGACGGGAACTCCTACGAGCAGTACTTC
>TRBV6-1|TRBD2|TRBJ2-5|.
CASSELAGGSETQYF
TGTGCCAGCAGTGAACTAGCGGGGGGATCAGAGACCCAGTACTTC
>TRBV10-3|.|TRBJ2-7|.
CASTIKPGSYEQYF
TGTGCCAGCACCATAAAACCAGGCTCCTACGAGCAGTACTTC
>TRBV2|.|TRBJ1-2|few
CASTTHGYTF
TGTGCCAGCACGACCCATGGCTACACCTTC
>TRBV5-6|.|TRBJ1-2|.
CASSFGTDVYYGYTF
TGTGCCAGCAGCTTTGGAACCGACGTGTACTATGGCTACACCTTC
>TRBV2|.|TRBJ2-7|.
CASSENDKTYEQYF
TGTGCCAGCAGTGAAAATGACAAAACCTACGAGCAGTACTTC
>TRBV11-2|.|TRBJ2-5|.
CASSLDQETQYF
TGTGCCAGCAGCCTCGACCAAGAGACCCAGTACTTC